A single sample gave rise to the 23 T cell receptor beta chains below, sequenced in a study of blood T cell repertoires in COVID-19. This table comes from immunoSEQ multiplex PCR, and its TCRdb copy is limited to in-frame clones, with some not included. The sample has 95,000 to 150,000 clones, 65% to 90% seen once. Sample: peripheral blood. The receptors stem from a woman at least 80 years old with acute or convalescent COVID-19.

The rearrangement uses TRBV24-1 and TRBJ1-1; the D gene is possibly TRBD1 (5 bases). Germline V gene lookup returns CDR1 KGHDR and CDR2 SFDVKD. V dropped 12 bases and J dropped 4 bases, with 17 bases sitting between them. The CDR3 length is 13 residues. The CDR3 nucleotides are TGTGCCTGTGGTAGCCAGGGTAGCACTGAAGCTTTCTTT. It encodes CACGSQGSTEAFF.

The chain links TRBV19 to TRBJ1-3; D remains unclear. Trimming stripped 5 bases from V and 4 bases from J, with 9 bases between. The CDR3 is 13 amino acids. Germline CDR1 and CDR2: LNHDA and SQIVND (reference sequence). The CDR3 DNA sequence: TGTGCCAGTAGTCTCGTATCGGGAAACACCATATATTTT. This translates into CASSLVSGNTIYF. Full variable domain (missing parts from reference TRBV19 and TRBJ1-3): DGGITQSPKYLFRKEGQNVTLSCEQNLNHDAMYWYRQDPGQGLRLIYYSQIVNDFQKGDIAEGYSVSREKKESFPLTVTSAQKNPTAFYLCASSLVSGNTIYFGEGSWLTVV.

The V gene is TRBV10-3, the J gene TRBJ1-5, with D possibly matching TRBD1 (6 bases). Germline CDR1 reads ENHRY; CDR2 reads SYGVKD. V lost 10 bases to trimming and J lost 2 bases, with 9 bases between them. This CDR3 contains 12 residues. CDR3 protein: CATRQGNQPQHF. The CDR3 DNA sequence: TGTGCCACTAGACAGGGCAATCAGCCCCAGCATTTT.

The rearrangement uses TRBV5-5 and TRBJ2-7, with D perhaps TRBD2 (6 bases). The CDR3 contains 13 residues. Germline V CDR1 and CDR2: SGHKS, YYEKEE (reference sequence). Trimming removed 4 bases at V and 5 bases at J, with 13 bases between. CDR3 loop: CASSRAGSDEQYV. The CDR3 region has the DNA TGTGCCAGCAGCCGAGCGGGTAGCGACGAGCAGTACGTC.

The V and J genes are TRBV5-1 and TRBJ2-5; tentatively, D is TRBD1 (5 bases). Trimming shortened V by 2 bases and J by 5 bases, and 10 bases separated the two germline ends. This CDR3 region has 13 residues. The germline V gene has CDR1 SGHRS and CDR2 YFSETQ. The CDR3 protein is CASSFQGPETQYF. The CDR3 DNA reads as TGCGCCAGCAGCTTTCAGGGTCCGGAGACCCAGTACTTC.

CDR3 residues: CASSPTGVSYGYTF. DNA of the CDR3: TGTGCCAGCAGTCCTACCGGAGTAAGCTATGGCTACACCTTC. This chain connects TRBV2 to TRBJ1-2; D is unclear. CDR1 SNHLY and CDR2 FYNNEI come from the germline V gene. V was shortened by 5 bases and J by 4 bases, with 14 bases between the two germline ends. This CDR3 is 14 amino acids long.

The chain uses TRBV12-3 or TRBV12-4 and TRBJ2-1; perhaps TRBD1 as D (6 bases). The CDR3 extends over 12 amino acids. Trimming took off 5 bases at V and 6 bases at J, with 8 bases between the two ends. DNA for the CDR3: TGTGCCAGCAGTCCAGGGGTCAATGAGCAGTTCTTC. Encoded protein: CASSPGVNEQFF.

This chain uses TRBV6-5 with TRBJ2-2, with D possibly TRBD2 on 6 matching bases. Trimming pared 0 bases from V and 6 bases from J, leaving 8 bases between. The germline CDR1 and CDR2 sequences are MNHEY and SVGAGI. The CDR3 runs to 14 residues. In DNA form, the CDR3 reads TGTGCCAGCAGTTACTCGGGGGGATCCGGGGAGCTGTTTTTT. This translates into CASSYSGGSGELFF.

A single count supports this clone. The chain is built from TRBV29-1 and TRBJ1-1; D gene unclear. The CDR3 contains 11 residues. Trimming took 4 bases from V and 7 from J, leaving 10 bases between them. CDR1 is SQVTM, CDR2 ANQGSEA, per germline. CDR3: CSVGRAIEAFF. CDR3 nucleotides: TGCAGCGTTGGGAGGGCCATTGAAGCTTTCTTT.

The V and J genes are TRBV19 and TRBJ1-4; 7 bases fit TRBD1. Trimming cost V 3 bases and J 6 bases; bases outside gene matches: 7. CDR3 length equals 15 residues. Germline lookup yields CDR1 LNHDA and CDR2 SQIVND (reference sequence). CDR3 region: CASSISRGSYEKLFF. The DNA for the CDR3 is TGTGCCAGTAGTATCAGCAGGGGGTCCTATGAAAAACTGTTTTTT.

This rearrangement joins TRBV11-3 to TRBJ1-2; the D gene is possibly TRBD1 (6 bases). V lost 1 base and J 7 bases, leaving 13 bases between the germline ends. The CDR3 spans 14 residues. CDR1 SGHNT and CDR2 YENEEA come from the germline V gene. CDR3 in amino acids: CASSLVRGHGGYTF. The CDR3 region has the DNA TGTGCCAGCAGCTTAGTTCGGGGACACGGTGGCTACACCTTC.

This clone was counted once. The gene calls are TRBV24-1 and TRBJ2-1; 10 bases match TRBD1. Germline V gives CDR1 KGHDR, CDR2 SFDVKD. The CDR3 contains 17 residues. With 3 bases clipped from V and 7 bases from J, the junction kept 11 bases outside the gene matches. CDR3 DNA sequence: TGTGCCACCAGTGATCCACGACAGGGGGCGAGTATAAATGAGCAGTTCTTC. It specifies CATSDPRQGASINEQFF.

This sequence joins TRBV27 and TRBJ1-2; D may be TRBD1 (6 bases). Germline V gene lookup returns CDR1 MNHEY and CDR2 SMNVEV (reference sequence). V lost 5 bases, J lost 5 bases, and 15 bases lay in between. CDR3 length: 14 residues. CDR3 nucleotide sequence: TGTGCCAGCAGTACCCGAGGGGGGGGGTATGGCTACACCTTC. Its translation: CASSTRGGGYGYTF.

V and J are TRBV25-1 and TRBJ1-2; maybe TRBD1 (6 bases). Between the trimmed V and J ends, which lost 4 bases and 8 bases, there was a span of 11 bases. Germline loops: CDR1 MGHDK, CDR2 SYGVNS. CDR3 size: 12 residues. CDR3: CASSGNRDGYTF. The DNA for the CDR3 is TGTGCCAGCAGTGGAAACAGGGACGGCTACACCTTC.

The rearrangement joins TRBV6-1 to TRBJ1-4; 7 bases agree with TRBD1. Germline V gene sequence: CDR1 MNHNS, CDR2 SASEGT. V was clipped by 3 bases and J by 7 bases; unmatched bases: 5. This CDR3 is built from 14 residues. The CDR3 region has the DNA TGTGCCAGCAGTGACGCCGGGACAGCTGAAAAACTGTTTTTT. Protein product: CASSDAGTAEKLFF.

This chain links TRBV3-1 (or the pseudogene TRBV3-2) with TRBJ2-1, with 15 bases fitting TRBD2. Germline V gene data show CDR1 as LGHDT and CDR2 as YNNKEL (reference sequence). The CDR3 consists of 15 residues. V lost 2 bases and J lost 15; bases outside the gene matches: 8. This CDR3 is CASSQLPGLAGGLFF. For the CDR3, the DNA is TGTGCCAGCAGCCAACTACCCGGACTAGCGGGGGGGCTGTTCTTC.

The chain uses TRBV27 and TRBJ1-1; maybe TRBD1 (5 bases). Germline CDR1 is MNHEY and CDR2 is SMNVEV (reference sequence). The CDR3 length is 14 residues. V gave up 7 bases and J gave up 0 bases, with 12 bases separating them. The CDR3 DNA is TGTGCCAGCATCTCGGGGGGAATGAACACTGAAGCTTTCTTT. It specifies CASISGGMNTEAFF.

This clone was counted once. The CDR3 reads CASSRRLAGSTDTQYF. CDR3 in DNA: TGTGCCAGCAGCCGAAGACTAGCGGGGAGCACAGATACGCAGTATTTT. This sequence joins TRBV13 and TRBJ2-3; 11 nucleotides match TRBD2. V lost 5 bases and J lost 0; bases outside the gene matches: 4. The CDR3 consists of 16 residues. Germline V lookup: CDR1 PRHDT, CDR2 FYEKMQ (reference sequence).

This clone was observed once. The chain links TRBV28 to TRBJ1-2; the D gene is possibly TRBD1 (5 bases). Germline lookup yields CDR1 MDHEN and CDR2 SYDVKM. The CDR3 contains 14 residues. V lost 8 bases and J 4 bases, leaving 17 bases between the germline ends. Here the CDR3 DNA reads TGTGCCAGCCAGCGGGGCAGAGGCTCCTATGGCTACACCTTC. Amino acid sequence: CASQRGRGSYGYTF.

The chain couples TRBV5-1 to TRBJ2-5; no firm D call. The germline V gene has CDR1 SGHRS and CDR2 YFSETQ. V lost 4 bases and J 0 bases, leaving 4 bases between the germline ends. This CDR3 contains 12 residues. CDR3 nucleotide sequence: TGCGCCAGCAGCCCGTACCAAGAGACCCAGTACTTC. This codes for CASSPYQETQYF.

The chain uses TRBV3-1 (or the pseudogene TRBV3-2) and TRBJ1-2; TRBD1 aligns across 11 bases. The CDR3 is 16 residues long. Germline V lookup: CDR1 LGHDT, CDR2 YNNKEL (reference sequence). V was clipped by 4 bases and J by 7 bases; unmatched bases: 11. The CDR3 region is CASSLRGDRGIGGYTF. The CDR3 nucleotides read TGTGCCAGCAGCCTAAGGGGGGACAGGGGGATAGGTGGCTACACCTTC.

The rearrangement joins TRBV6-5 to TRBJ1-3, with D possibly matching TRBD1 (6 bases). Germline V lookup: CDR1 MNHEY, CDR2 SVGAGI. V was pared by 5 bases and J by 3 bases, with 8 bases between. The length of the CDR3 is 13 residues. CDR3 sequence reads: CASSQGHGNTIYF. Written as DNA, the CDR3 is TGTGCCAGCAGTCAGGGACATGGAAACACCATATATTTT.

The chain uses TRBV5-1 and TRBJ1-6; weak D call: TRBD1 (5 bases). V dropped 5 bases and J dropped 10 bases, with 16 bases sitting between them. The germline gives CDR1 SGHRS, CDR2 YFSETQ. The CDR3 length is 14 residues. The CDR3 coding sequence is TGCGCCAGCAGTTCGGGGGATTCAATGTCACCCCTCCACTTT. This translates into CASSSGDSMSPLHF.